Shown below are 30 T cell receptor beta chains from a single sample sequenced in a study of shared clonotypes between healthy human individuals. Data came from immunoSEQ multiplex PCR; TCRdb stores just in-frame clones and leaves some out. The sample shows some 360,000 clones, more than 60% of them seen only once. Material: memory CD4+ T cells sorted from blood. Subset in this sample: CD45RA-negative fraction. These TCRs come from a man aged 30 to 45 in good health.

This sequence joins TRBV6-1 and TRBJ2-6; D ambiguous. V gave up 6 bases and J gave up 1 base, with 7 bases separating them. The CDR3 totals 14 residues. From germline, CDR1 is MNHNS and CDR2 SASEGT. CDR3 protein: CASRLLSGANVLTF. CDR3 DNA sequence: TGTGCCAGCAGACTATTATCTGGGGCCAACGTCCTGACTTTC.

CDR3 DNA: TGCGCCAGCAGCCCCAGGTTGGGGAACACTGAAGCTTTCTTT. Protein: CASSPRLGNTEAFF. J is TRBJ1-1 and V is TRBV4-1; D gene uncertain. Germline V gene sequence: CDR1 MGHRA, CDR2 YSYEKL. The CDR3 is made up of 14 amino acids. Trimming removed 4 bases from V and 1 base from J, with 10 bases in between.

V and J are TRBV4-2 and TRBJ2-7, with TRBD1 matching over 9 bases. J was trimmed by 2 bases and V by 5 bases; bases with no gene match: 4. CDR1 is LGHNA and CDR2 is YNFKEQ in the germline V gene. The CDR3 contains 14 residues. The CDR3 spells CASSGTGRTYEQYF. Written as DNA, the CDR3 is TGTGCCAGCAGCGGGACAGGGAGGACCTACGAGCAGTACTTC.

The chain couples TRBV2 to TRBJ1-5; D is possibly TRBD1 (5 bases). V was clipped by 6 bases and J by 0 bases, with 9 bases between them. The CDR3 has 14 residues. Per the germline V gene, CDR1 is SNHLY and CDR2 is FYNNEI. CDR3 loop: CASRAGISNQPQHF. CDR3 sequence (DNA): TGTGCCAGCAGGGCAGGGATTAGCAATCAGCCCCAGCATTTT.

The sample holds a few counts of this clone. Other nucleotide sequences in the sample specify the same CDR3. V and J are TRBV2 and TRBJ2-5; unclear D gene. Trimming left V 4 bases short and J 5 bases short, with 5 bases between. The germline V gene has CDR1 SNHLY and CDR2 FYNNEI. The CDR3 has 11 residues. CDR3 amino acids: CASSGEETQYF. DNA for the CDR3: TGTGCCAGCAGTGGAGAGGAGACCCAGTACTTC.

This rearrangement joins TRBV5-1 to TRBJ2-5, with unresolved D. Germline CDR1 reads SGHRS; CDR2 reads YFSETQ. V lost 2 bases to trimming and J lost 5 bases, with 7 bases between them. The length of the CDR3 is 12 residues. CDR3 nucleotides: TGCGCCAGCAGCTTTGGTGGGGAGACCCAGTACTTC. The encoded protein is CASSFGGETQYF.

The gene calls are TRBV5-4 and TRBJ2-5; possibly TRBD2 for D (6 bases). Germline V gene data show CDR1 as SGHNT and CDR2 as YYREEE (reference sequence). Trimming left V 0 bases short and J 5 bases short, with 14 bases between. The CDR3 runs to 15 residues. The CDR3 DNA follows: TGTGCCAGCAGCTTGGCCTCGGGAGCCGGGGAGACCCAGTACTTC. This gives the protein CASSLASGAGETQYF.

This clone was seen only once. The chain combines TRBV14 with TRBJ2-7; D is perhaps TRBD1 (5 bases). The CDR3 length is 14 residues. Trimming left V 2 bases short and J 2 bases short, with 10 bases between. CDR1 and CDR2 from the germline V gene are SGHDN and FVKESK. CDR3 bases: TGTGCCAGCAGCCAATTAGGACAAGCCTACGAGCAGTACTTC. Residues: CASSQLGQAYEQYF.

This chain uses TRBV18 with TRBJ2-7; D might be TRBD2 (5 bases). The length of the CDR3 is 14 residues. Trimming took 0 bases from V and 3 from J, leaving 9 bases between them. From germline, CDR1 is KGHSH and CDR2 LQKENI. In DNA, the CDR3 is TGTGCCAGCTCACCACCGGCAGCGGACTACGAGCAGTACTTC. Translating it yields CASSPPAADYEQYF.

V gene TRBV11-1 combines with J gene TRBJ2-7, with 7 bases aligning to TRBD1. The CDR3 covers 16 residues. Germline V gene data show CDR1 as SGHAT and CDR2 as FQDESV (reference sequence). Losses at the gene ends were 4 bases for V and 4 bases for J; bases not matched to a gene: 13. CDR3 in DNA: TGTGCCAGCAGCTCGTCCCTGCGGACAGGAAGTTACGAGCAGTACTTC. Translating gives CASSSSLRTGSYEQYF.

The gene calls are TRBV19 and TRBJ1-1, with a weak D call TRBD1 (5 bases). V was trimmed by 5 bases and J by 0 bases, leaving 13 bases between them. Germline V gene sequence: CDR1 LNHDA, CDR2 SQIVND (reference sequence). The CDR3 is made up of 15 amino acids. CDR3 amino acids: CASSPNRLMNTEAFF. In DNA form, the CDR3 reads TGTGCCAGTAGTCCGAACAGGTTGATGAACACTGAAGCTTTCTTT.

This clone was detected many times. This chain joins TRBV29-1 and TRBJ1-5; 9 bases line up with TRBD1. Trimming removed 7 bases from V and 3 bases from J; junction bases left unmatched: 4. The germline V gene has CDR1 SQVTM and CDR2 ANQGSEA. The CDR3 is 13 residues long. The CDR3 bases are TGCAGCGCCAGGACAGGGGACAATCAGCCCCAGCATTTT. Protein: CSARTGDNQPQHF.

The CDR3 loop reads CASRNFGEAFF. In DNA form, the CDR3 reads TGTGCCAGCAGAAACTTTGGGGAAGCTTTCTTT. The J gene is TRBJ1-1, the V gene TRBV6-5, with D unresolved. CDR3 length equals 11 residues. V gave up 6 bases and J gave up 8 bases, with 10 bases separating them. CDR1 and CDR2 (germline): MNHEY, SVGAGI.

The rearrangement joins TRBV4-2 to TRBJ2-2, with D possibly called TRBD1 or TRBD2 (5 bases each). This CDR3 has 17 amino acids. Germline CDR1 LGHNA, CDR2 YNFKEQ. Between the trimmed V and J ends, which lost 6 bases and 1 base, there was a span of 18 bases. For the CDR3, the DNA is TGTGCCAGCAGTCAGGGCTTTGGGGGATGGAACACCGGGGAGCTGTTTTTT. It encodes CASSQGFGGWNTGELFF.

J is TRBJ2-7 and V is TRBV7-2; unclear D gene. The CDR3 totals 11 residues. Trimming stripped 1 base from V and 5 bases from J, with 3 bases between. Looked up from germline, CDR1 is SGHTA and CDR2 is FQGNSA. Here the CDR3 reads CASSLVDEQYF. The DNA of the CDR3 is TGTGCCAGCAGCTTAGTTGACGAGCAGTACTTC.

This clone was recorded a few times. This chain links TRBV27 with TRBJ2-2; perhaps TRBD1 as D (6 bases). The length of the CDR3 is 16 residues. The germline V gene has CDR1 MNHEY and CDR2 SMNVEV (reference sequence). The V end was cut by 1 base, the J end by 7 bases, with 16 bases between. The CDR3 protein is CASSLLTGRVGGELFF. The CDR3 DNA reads TGTGCCAGCAGTTTATTAACAGGGCGGGTCGGCGGGGAGCTGTTTTTT.

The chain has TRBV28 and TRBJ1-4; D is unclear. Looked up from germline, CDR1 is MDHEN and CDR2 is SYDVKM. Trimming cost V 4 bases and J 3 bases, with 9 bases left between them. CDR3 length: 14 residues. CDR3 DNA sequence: TGTGCCAGCAGTTCGACGGTACCTAATGAAAAACTGTTTTTT. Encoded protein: CASSSTVPNEKLFF. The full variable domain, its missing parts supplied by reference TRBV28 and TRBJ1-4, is DVKVTQSSRYLVKRTGEKVFLECVQDMDHENMFWYRQDPGLGLRLIYFSYDVKMKEKGDIPEGYSVSREKKERFSLILESASTNQTSMYLCASSSTVPNEKLFFGSGTQLSVL.

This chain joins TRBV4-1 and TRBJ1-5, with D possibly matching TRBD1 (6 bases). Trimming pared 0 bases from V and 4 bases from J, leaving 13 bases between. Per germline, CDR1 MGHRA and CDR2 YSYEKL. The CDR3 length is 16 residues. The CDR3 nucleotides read TGCGCCAGCAGCCAAGATTTTACAGGGCAGAATCAGCCCCAGCATTTT. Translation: CASSQDFTGQNQPQHF.

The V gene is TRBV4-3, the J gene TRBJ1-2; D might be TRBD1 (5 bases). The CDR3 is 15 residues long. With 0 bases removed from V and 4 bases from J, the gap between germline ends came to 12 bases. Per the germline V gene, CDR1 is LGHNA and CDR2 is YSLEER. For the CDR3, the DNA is TGCGCCAGCAGCCAAGAAACGACAGAGGCCTATGGCTACACCTTC. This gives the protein CASSQETTEAYGYTF.

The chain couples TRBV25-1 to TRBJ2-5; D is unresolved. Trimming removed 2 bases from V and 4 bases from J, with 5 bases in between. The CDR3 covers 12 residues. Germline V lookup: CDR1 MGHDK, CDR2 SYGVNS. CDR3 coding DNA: TGTGCCAGCAGTGAACAGGCAGAGACCCAGTACTTC. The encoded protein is CASSEQAETQYF.

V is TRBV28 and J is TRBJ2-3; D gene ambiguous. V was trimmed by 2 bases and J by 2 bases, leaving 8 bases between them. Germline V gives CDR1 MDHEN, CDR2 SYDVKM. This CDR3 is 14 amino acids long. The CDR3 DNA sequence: TGTGCCAGCAGTTTACCTCCGCCCACAGATACGCAGTATTTT. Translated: CASSLPPPTDTQYF.

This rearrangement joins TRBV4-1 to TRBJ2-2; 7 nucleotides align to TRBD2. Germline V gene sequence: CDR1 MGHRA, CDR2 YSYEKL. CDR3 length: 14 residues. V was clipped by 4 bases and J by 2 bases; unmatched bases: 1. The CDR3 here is CASSRTSNTGELFF. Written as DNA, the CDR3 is TGCGCCAGCAGCCGGACTAGTAACACCGGGGAGCTGTTTTTT.

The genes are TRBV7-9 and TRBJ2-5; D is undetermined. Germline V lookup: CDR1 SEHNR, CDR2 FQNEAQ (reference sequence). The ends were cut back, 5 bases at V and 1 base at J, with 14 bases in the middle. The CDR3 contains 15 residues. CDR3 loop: CASSPSEATQETQYF. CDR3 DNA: TGTGCCAGCAGCCCCTCTGAAGCGACCCAAGAGACCCAGTACTTC. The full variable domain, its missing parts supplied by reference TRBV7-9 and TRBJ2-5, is DTGVSQNPRHKITKRGQNVTFRCDPISEHNRLYWYRQTLGQGPEFLTYFQNEAQLEKSRLLSDRFSAERPKGSFSTLEIQRTEQGDSAMYLCASSPSEATQETQYFGPGTRLLVL.

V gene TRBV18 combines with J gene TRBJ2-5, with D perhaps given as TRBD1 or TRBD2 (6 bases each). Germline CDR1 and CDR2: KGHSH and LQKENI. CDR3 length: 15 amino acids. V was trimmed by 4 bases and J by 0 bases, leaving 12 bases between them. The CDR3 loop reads CASSQGGWYQETQYF. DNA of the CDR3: TGTGCCAGCTCACAGGGGGGCTGGTACCAAGAGACCCAGTACTTC.

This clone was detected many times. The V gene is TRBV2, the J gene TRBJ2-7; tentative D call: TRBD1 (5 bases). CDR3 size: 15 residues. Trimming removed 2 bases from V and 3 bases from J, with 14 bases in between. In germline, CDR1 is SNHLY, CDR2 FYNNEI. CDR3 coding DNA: TGTGCCAGCAGTGAACAGGGTGCCCCCCACTACGAGCAGTACTTC. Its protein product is CASSEQGAPHYEQYF. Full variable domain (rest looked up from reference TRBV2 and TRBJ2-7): EPEVTQTPSHQVTQMGQEVILRCVPISNHLYFYWYRQILGQKVEFLVSFYNNEISEKSEIFDDQFSVERPDGSNFTLKIRSTKLEDSAMYFCASSEQGAPHYEQYFGPGTRLTVT.

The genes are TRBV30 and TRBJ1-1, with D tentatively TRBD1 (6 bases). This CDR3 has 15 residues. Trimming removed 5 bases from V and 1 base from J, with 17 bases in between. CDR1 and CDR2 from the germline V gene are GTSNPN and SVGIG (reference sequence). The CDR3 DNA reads TGTGCCTGGTTTCTGGGGGCGGGTAGGAACACTGAAGCTTTCTTT. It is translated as CAWFLGAGRNTEAFF.

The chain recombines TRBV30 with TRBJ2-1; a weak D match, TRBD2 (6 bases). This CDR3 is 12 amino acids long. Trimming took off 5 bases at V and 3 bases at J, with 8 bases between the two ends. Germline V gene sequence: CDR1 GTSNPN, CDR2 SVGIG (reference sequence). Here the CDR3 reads CAWVGGYNEQFF. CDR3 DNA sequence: TGTGCCTGGGTGGGGGGCTACAATGAGCAGTTCTTC.

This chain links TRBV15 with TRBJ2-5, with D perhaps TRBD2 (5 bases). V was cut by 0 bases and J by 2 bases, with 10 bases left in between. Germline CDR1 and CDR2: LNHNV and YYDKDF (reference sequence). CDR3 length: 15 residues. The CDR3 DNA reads TGTGCCACCAGCAGAGATTCGGAGGAGCAAGAGACCCAGTACTTC. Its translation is CATSRDSEEQETQYF.

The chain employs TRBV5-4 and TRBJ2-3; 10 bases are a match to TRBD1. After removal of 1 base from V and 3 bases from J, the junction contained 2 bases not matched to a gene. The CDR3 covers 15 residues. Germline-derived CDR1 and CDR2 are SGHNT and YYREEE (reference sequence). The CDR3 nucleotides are TGTGCCAGCAGCTTGAAGGGACAGGGGACAGATACGCAGTATTTT. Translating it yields CASSLKGQGTDTQYF.

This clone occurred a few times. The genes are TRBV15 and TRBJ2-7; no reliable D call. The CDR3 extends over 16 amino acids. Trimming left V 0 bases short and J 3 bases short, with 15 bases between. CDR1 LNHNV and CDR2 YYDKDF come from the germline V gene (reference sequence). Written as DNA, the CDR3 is TGTGCCACCAGCAGAGATCTGGTAGGTCTAAACTACGAGCAGTACTTC. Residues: CATSRDLVGLNYEQYF.